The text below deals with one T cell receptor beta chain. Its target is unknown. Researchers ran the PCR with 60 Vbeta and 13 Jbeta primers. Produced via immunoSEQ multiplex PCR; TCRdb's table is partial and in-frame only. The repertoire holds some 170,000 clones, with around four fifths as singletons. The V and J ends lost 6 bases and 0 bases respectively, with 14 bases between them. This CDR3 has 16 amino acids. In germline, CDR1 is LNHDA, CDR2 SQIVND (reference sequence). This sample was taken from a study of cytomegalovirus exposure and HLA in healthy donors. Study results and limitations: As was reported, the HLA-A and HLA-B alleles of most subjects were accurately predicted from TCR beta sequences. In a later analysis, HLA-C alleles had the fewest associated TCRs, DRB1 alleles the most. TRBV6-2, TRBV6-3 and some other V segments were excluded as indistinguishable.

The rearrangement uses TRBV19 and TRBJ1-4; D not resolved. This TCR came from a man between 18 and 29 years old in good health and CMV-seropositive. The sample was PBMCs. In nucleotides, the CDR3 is TGTGCCAGTAGGGTGGGCAGCTCGTCAACTAATGAAAAACTGTTTTTT. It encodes CASRVGSSSTNEKLFF.